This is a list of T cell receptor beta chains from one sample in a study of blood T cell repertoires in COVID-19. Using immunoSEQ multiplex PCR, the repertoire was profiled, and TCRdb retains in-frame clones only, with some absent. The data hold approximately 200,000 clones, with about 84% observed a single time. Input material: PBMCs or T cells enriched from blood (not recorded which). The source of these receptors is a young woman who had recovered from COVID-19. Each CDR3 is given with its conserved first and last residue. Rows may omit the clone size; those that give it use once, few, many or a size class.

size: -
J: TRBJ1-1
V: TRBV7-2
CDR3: CASSALRFPGTEAFF

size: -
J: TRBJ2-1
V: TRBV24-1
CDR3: CATSDVRPYPNEQFF

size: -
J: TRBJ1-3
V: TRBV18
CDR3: CASSPGQGAGNSGNTIYF

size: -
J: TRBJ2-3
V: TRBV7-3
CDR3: CASSLFPPGLASADTQYF

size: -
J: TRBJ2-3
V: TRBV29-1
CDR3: CSVDRTGGTDTQYF

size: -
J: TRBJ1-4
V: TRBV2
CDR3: CASSGPSELQEKLFF

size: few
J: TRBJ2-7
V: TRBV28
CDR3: CASSLGANTGDGQYF

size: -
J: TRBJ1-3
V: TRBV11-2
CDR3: CASSLSGGSGNTIYF

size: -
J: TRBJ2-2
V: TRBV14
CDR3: CASSPLPGTGELFF

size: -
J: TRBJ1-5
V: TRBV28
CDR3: CASSQPGTLDNQPQHF

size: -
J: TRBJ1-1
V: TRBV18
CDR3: CASSHGTPDPEAFF

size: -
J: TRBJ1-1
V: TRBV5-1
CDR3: CASSSRQGVVTEAFF

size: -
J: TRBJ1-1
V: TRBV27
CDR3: CASSLTPSVNTEAFF

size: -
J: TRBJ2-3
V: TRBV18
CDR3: CASSPIAGGPVYTDTQYF

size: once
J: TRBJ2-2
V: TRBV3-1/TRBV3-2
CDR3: CASSQGGLVSVGELFF

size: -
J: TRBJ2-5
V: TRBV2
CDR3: CASSTTGQGANQYF

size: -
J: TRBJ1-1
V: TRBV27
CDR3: CASSFLGRDTEAFF

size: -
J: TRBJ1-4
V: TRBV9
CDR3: CASSASGTPANEKLFF

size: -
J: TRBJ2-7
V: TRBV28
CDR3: CASSGQGRSYEQYF

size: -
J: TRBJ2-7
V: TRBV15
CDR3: CATSRPDFYEQYF

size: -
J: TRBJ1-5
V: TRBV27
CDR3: CASSPQGNQPQHF

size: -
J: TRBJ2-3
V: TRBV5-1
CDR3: CASSYRTTGTDTQYF

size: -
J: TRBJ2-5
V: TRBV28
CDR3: CASRRTGGVTEETQYF

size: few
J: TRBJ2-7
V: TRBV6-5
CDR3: CASNSGGTGGWEQYF

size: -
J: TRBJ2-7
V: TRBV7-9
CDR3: CASSSQGTGVSYEQYF

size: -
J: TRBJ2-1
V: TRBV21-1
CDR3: CASSIIGSGASSYNEQFF

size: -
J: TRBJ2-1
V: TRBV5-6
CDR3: CASSTENRGQFF

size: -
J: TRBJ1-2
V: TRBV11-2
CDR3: CASSLAGTNYGYTF

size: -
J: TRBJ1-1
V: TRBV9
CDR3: CASSPRTDRNTEAFF

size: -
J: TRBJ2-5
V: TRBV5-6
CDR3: CASSLARGHEASPETQYF

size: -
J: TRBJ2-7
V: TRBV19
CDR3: CASSRYPGQGPEQYF

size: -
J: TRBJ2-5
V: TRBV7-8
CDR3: CASSYGQGRTQYF

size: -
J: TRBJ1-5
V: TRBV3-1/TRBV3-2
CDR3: CASSQAAAGPQPQHF

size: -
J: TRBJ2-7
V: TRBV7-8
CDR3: CASSIRREGEQYF

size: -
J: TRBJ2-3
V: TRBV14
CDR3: CASSQDYPGLAASTDTQYF

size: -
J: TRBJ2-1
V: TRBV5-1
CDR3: CASSSRGQGDYNEQFF

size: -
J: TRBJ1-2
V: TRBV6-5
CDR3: CASSLGQGGGYGYTF

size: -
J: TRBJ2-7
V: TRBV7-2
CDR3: CASSLAISGNGYEQYF

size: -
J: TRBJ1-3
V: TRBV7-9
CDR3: CASSRTGDRNTIYF

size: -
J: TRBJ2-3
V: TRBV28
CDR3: CASGGDAYGDTQYF

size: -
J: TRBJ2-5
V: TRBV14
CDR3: CASSQVRETQYF